The entry below describes one TCR beta chain. Its antigen is undetermined. TCRdb's copy holds only in-frame clones and misses some; the assay was immunoSEQ multiplex PCR. This sample has tens of thousands of clones, with about 89% found just once. The CDR3 totals 16 residues. Looked up from germline, CDR1 is MNHEY and CDR2 is SVGAGI. V lost 0 bases and J 4 bases, leaving 13 bases between the germline ends. This record comes from a study of OX40 agonist ivuxolimab in advanced cancers. For the study at large: An anti-OX40 (CD134) antibody with agonistic activity, ivuxolimab, was administered to patients.

Study findings and constraints: On average, CD8+ T cells showed a greater number of expanded clones than CD4+. Undetermined was the antigen specificity of the expanded peripheral T cells.

This TCR came from an adult with an advanced solid tumor such as melanoma, head and neck, liver or kidney cancer. The sequenced sample was CD4+ or CD8+ T cells sorted from blood, obtained in a trial of the OX40 agonist ivuxolimab. This sequence joins TRBV6-5 and TRBJ1-3; D uncertain. The CDR3 nucleotides read TGTGCCAGCAGTTACTCGAGGGTCCCGGGAGGAAACACCATATATTTT. Translating gives CASSYSRVPGGNTIYF.